This T cell receptor beta chain was sequenced during a study of shared clonotypes between healthy human individuals. Germline V gene lookup returns CDR1 MNHEY and CDR2 SVGAGI. The CDR3 has 15 residues. Trimming left V 6 bases short and J 1 base short, with 13 bases between. Profiled with immunoSEQ multiplex PCR; TCRdb holds only in-frame clones, not every one. In the table there are about 1.4 million clones, around 97% of which are singletons. With regard to this clone: The target antigen is unknown.

The study, taken as a whole, reports: Clonotypes shared by all four sorted-subset donors had higher generation probabilities than non-shared clonotypes.

The source material was naive CD4+ T cells sorted from blood. Subset meaning: CD45RA+ positively selected. The origin of this receptor is a young man in good health. V usage is TRBV6-5 and J usage is TRBJ2-1, with a weak D call TRBD2 (5 bases). CDR3 nucleotide sequence: TGTGCCAGCAGGCGGAGGCGGCTTTCCTACAATGAGCAGTTCTTC. Translating gives CASRRRRLSYNEQFF.